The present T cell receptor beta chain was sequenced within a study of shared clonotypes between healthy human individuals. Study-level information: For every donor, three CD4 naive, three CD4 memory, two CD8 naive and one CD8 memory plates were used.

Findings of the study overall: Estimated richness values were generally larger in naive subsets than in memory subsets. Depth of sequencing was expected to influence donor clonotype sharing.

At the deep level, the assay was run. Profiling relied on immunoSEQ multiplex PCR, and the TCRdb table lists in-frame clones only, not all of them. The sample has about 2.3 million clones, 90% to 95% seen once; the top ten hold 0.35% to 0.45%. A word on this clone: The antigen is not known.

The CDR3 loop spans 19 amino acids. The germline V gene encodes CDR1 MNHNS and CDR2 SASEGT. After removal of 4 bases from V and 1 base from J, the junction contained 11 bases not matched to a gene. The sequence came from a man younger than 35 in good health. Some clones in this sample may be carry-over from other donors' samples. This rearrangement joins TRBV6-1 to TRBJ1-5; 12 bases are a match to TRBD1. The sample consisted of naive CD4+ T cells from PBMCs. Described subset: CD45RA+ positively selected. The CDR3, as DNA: TGTGCCAGCAGTGTACCCGGGACAGGGGGCGCGAGGAGCAATCAGCCCCAGCATTTT. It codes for CASSVPGTGGARSNQPQHF.